These 22 T cell receptor beta chains were sequenced from one sample in a study of cytomegalovirus exposure and HLA in healthy donors. A multiplex PCR was run with 60 Vbeta primers and 13 Jbeta primers. The protocol was immunoSEQ multiplex PCR, while the TCRdb copy is restricted to in-frame clones and leaves out a portion. In the table there are roughly 140,000 clones, around three quarters of which are singletons. The sample comprised PBMCs. These TCRs come from a woman aged 40 to 50 in good health and CMV-seropositive.

This clone occurred once. The chain has TRBV15 and TRBJ2-2; the match to TRBD2 covers 7 bases. V was clipped by 1 base and J by 2 bases; unmatched bases: 4. Per germline, CDR1 LNHNV and CDR2 YYDKDF (reference sequence). CDR3 length: 16 amino acids. CDR3 DNA: TGTGCCACCAGCAGAGGGGGAGGGGACAACACCGGGGAGCTGTTTTTT. This sequence encodes CATSRGGGDNTGELFF.

The rearrangement links TRBV13 to TRBJ1-1, with D maybe TRBD1 (5 bases). V was clipped by 5 bases and J by 4 bases, with 11 bases between them. Germline loops: CDR1 PRHDT, CDR2 FYEKMQ (reference sequence). The CDR3 loop spans 13 amino acids. For the CDR3, the DNA is TGTGCCAGCAGCCGCTACGGGGGCACTGAAGCTTTCTTT. Translating gives CASSRYGGTEAFF. The full variable domain, with the rest looked up from reference TRBV13 and TRBJ1-1, is AAGVIQSPRHLIKEKRETATLKCYPIPRHDTVYWYQQGPGQDPQFLISFYEKMQSDKGSIPDRFSAQQFSDYHSELNMSSLELGDSALYFCASSRYGGTEAFFGQGTRLTVV.

In this sample, this clone turned up many times. This chain connects TRBV5-6 to TRBJ2-7; tentatively, D is TRBD2 (5 bases). V was cut by 0 bases and J by 7 bases, with 14 bases left in between. Germline V gene data show CDR1 as SGHDT and CDR2 as YYEEEE. The CDR3 is 14 residues long. CDR3 sequence reads: CASSLGLYGREQYF. CDR3 coding DNA: TGTGCCAGCAGCTTGGGACTATATGGTCGAGAGCAGTACTTC.

As regards this clone: The sample has other DNA sequences that encode this CDR3 too. The chain is built from TRBV6-5 and TRBJ1-6; weak D call: TRBD1 (6 bases). The CDR3 has 15 residues. Germline V gene data show CDR1 as MNHEY and CDR2 as SVGAGI. V gave up 4 bases and J gave up 3 bases, with 10 bases separating them. CDR3 sequence reads: CASSSGQNYNSPLHF. The CDR3 DNA reads TGTGCCAGCAGTTCCGGACAGAACTATAATTCACCCCTCCACTTT.

There are a few counts of this clone. The chain has TRBV6-6 and TRBJ1-1, with D possibly being TRBD1 (5 bases). The CDR3 totals 15 residues. The V and J ends lost 0 bases and 0 bases respectively, with 8 bases between them. CDR1 is MNHNY, CDR2 SVGAGI, per germline (reference sequence). This CDR3 reads CASSYSARVNTEAFF. Written as DNA, the CDR3 is TGTGCCAGCAGTTACTCGGCCAGGGTGAACACTGAAGCTTTCTTT.

The rearrangement uses TRBV9 and TRBJ1-1, with D possibly TRBD1 on 6 matching bases. Trimming removed 3 bases at V and 1 base at J, with 13 bases between. The germline V gene encodes CDR1 SGDLS and CDR2 YYNGEE. The CDR3 is made up of 15 amino acids. Here the CDR3 DNA reads TGTGCCAGCAGCGGCACAGGGATCGGGAACACTGAAGCTTTCTTT. This gives the protein CASSGTGIGNTEAFF.

The rearrangement uses TRBV7-9 and TRBJ2-7, with 10 bases fitting TRBD1. Trimming at V came to 1 base and at J to 4 bases, leaving 1 base not matched to a gene. This CDR3 is 14 amino acids long. CDR1 and CDR2 (germline): SEHNR, FQNEAQ (reference sequence). The CDR3 spells CASSLGQGAYEQYF. The CDR3 nucleotides are TGTGCCAGCAGCTTAGGACAGGGGGCTTACGAGCAGTACTTC.

The chain joins TRBV19 to TRBJ2-3; 16 bases align to TRBD2. After removal of 5 bases from V and 5 bases from J, the junction contained 10 bases not matched to a gene. CDR3 length: 18 residues. Germline V gene data show CDR1 as LNHDA and CDR2 as SQIVND (reference sequence). In nucleotides, the CDR3 is TGTGCCAGTAGTCCGACGCCGGGACTAGCGGGGGGGGTAGATACGCAGTATTTT. This translates into CASSPTPGLAGGVDTQYF. The full variable domain, with the rest looked up from reference TRBV19 and TRBJ2-3, is DGGITQSPKYLFRKEGQNVTLSCEQNLNHDAMYWYRQDPGQGLRLIYYSQIVNDFQKGDIAEGYSVSREKKESFPLTVTSAQKNPTAFYLCASSPTPGLAGGVDTQYFGPGTRLTVL.

CDR3 in DNA: TGTGCCAGCAGCGTAGGTCAGGGCACAGATACGCAGTATTTT. Translated: CASSVGQGTDTQYF. V gene TRBV9 combines with J gene TRBJ2-3; D ambiguous. The CDR3 length is 14 residues. Germline V gives CDR1 SGDLS, CDR2 YYNGEE. V gave up 0 bases and J gave up 1 base, with 6 bases separating them.

The chain links TRBV19 to TRBJ2-7; 10 positions match TRBD1. The V gene's germline CDR1 is LNHDA and CDR2 SQIVND (reference sequence). CDR3 length equals 16 residues. After removal of 6 bases from V and 2 bases from J, the junction contained 10 bases not matched to a gene. The CDR3 region is CASSKIGTGVPYEQYF. The CDR3 region has the DNA TGTGCCAGTAGCAAAATCGGGACAGGGGTCCCCTACGAGCAGTACTTC.

Note on this clone: Other nucleotide sequences from this sample produce the same CDR3. This chain joins TRBV6-4 and TRBJ1-2, with D possibly TRBD1 on 6 matching bases. The germline V gene has CDR1 MRHNA and CDR2 SNTAGT. The CDR3 has 15 residues. V was shortened by 2 bases and J by 4 bases, with 14 bases between the two germline ends. The CDR3 protein is CASSDPYRVCYGYTF. In DNA, the CDR3 is TGTGCCAGCAGTGACCCTTACAGGGTTTGCTATGGCTACACCTTC.

This clone was counted a single time. The chain recombines TRBV6-5 with TRBJ1-2; D is perhaps TRBD1 (6 bases). CDR1 is MNHEY, CDR2 SVGAGI, per germline. This CDR3 spans 15 amino acids. V was trimmed by 5 bases and J by 4 bases, leaving 17 bases between them. Written as DNA, the CDR3 is TGTGCCAGCAGTCCTGCCAGGGGTGCGGGCTATGGCTACACCTTC. It is translated as CASSPARGAGYGYTF.

The table lists this clone with a count of one. The rearrangement uses TRBV9 and TRBJ2-5; maybe TRBD2 (5 bases). This CDR3 has 14 amino acids. Germline loops: CDR1 SGDLS, CDR2 YYNGEE. Trimming removed 9 bases at V and 5 bases at J, with 20 bases between. In DNA form, the CDR3 reads TGTGCCACCGCGCGCGGCGAGGGCGGGGAGACCCAGTACTTC. It yields the protein CATARGEGGETQYF.

The V and J genes are TRBV19 and TRBJ2-5; TRBD2 matches at 14 bases. Looked up from germline, CDR1 is LNHDA and CDR2 is SQIVND (reference sequence). J gave up 3 bases and V 4 bases, and 4 bases lay outside the gene matches. This CDR3 is 16 amino acids long. In nucleotides, the CDR3 is TGTGCCAGTAGTAAAGGACTAGCGGGGGGTGAAGAGACCCAGTACTTC. It encodes CASSKGLAGGEETQYF.

The chain couples TRBV4-1 to TRBJ2-1, with TRBD1 matching 7 bases. V gave up 4 bases and J gave up 2 bases; unmatched junction bases: 5. This CDR3 spans 15 amino acids. CDR1 and CDR2 (germline): MGHRA, YSYEKL. CDR3: CASSRQGDPYNEQFF. The CDR3 DNA follows: TGCGCCAGCAGCCGCCAGGGGGACCCCTACAATGAGCAGTTCTTC.

V usage is TRBV15 and J usage is TRBJ1-5; 7 bases line up with TRBD1. Germline V gene data show CDR1 as LNHNV and CDR2 as YYDKDF (reference sequence). This CDR3 is built from 15 residues. V lost 8 bases and J lost 2; bases outside the gene matches: 9. The DNA of the CDR3 is TGTGCCACCCGCAAGACAGGGAAGGGCAATCAGCCCCAGCATTTT. This encodes CATRKTGKGNQPQHF. Using reference TRBV15 and TRBJ1-5 for the parts outside the CDR3, the full variable domain is DAMVIQNPRYQVTQFGKPVTLSCSQTLNHNVMYWYQQKSSQAPKLLFHYYDKDFNNEADTPDNFQSRRPNTSFCFLDIRSPGLGDTAMYLCATRKTGKGNQPQHFGDGTRLSIL.

The chain joins TRBV9 to TRBJ2-2, with TRBD2 matching 12 bases. V trimming: 4 bases; J trimming: 3 bases; junction bases outside the gene matches: 4. The length of the CDR3 is 16 residues. The germline gives CDR1 SGDLS, CDR2 YYNGEE. The CDR3 DNA follows: TGTGCCAGCAGCCCTAGCGGGGGGGCCCACACCGGGGAGCTGTTTTTT. Translation: CASSPSGGAHTGELFF.

The chain employs TRBV19 and TRBJ1-4; TRBD1 matches 7 bases. Germline V gene sequence: CDR1 LNHDA, CDR2 SQIVND (reference sequence). V trimming: 8 bases; J trimming: 8 bases; junction bases outside the gene matches: 11. This CDR3 has 14 amino acids. In DNA form, the CDR3 reads TGTGCCAGTTCCCAGGGGGGAGCGGGCGAAAAACTGTTTTTT. It codes for CASSQGGAGEKLFF.

CDR3 sequence reads: CASSLLAGGKYEQYF. In DNA, the CDR3 is TGTGCCAGCAGCTTACTAGCGGGGGGCAAGTACGAGCAGTACTTC. The genes are TRBV5-6 and TRBJ2-5; 12 bases map to TRBD2. The J call may be wrong; the DNA end is better matched by TRBJ2-7. This CDR3 spans 15 amino acids. Looked up from germline, CDR1 is SGHDT and CDR2 is YYEEEE.

The chain recombines TRBV4-1 with TRBJ2-7, with no clear D. The CDR3 extends over 15 amino acids. Deletions cut 1 base from V and 3 bases from J, with 13 bases between. Germline V lookup: CDR1 MGHRA, CDR2 YSYEKL. The CDR3 DNA is TGCGCCAGCAGCCAAGCGAATGCGGAGATCTACGAGCAGTACTTC. It codes for CASSQANAEIYEQYF.

The rearrangement joins TRBV9 to TRBJ2-1; 9 nucleotides match TRBD2. CDR1 SGDLS and CDR2 YYNGEE come from the germline V gene. Trimming cost V 0 bases and J 10 bases; bases outside gene matches: 5. CDR3 length: 14 amino acids. CDR3 DNA sequence: TGTGCCAGCAGCGTAGGGGGCGGGGGGGGAGAGCAGTTCTTC. It translates to CASSVGGGGGEQFF.

This sequence joins TRBV4-1 and TRBJ1-5; D remains unclear. This CDR3 is built from 15 residues. Germline CDR1 reads MGHRA; CDR2 reads YSYEKL. Trimming removed 0 bases from V and 4 bases from J, with 10 bases in between. The CDR3 loop reads CASSQESVINQPQHF. DNA of the CDR3: TGCGCCAGCAGCCAAGAATCGGTAATTAATCAGCCCCAGCATTTT.